This is a list of T cell receptor beta chains from one sample in a study of T cell responses to AZD1222 COVID-19 vaccine. The data were produced by immunoSEQ multiplex PCR, yet TCRdb's version contains in-frame clones alone and is incomplete. The sample consists of 95,000 to 150,000 clones, about nine tenths of them appearing once. The sample here was peripheral blood, taken on day 0 of AZD1222 vaccination. The receptors stem from an adult in good health. Each CDR3 is given with its conserved first and last residue. The D gene is left open where the match is weak. Clone size, where shown, is once, few, many, or a class for clones that have expanded.

>TRBV7-5|-|-|TRBJ2-7
TGTGCCAGAAGCTTACAGGACAGGGGCACTGTCGGCTCCTACGAGCAGTACTTC
CARSLQDRGTVGSYEQYF
>TRBV7-8|-|-|TRBJ2-1
TGTGCCAGCAGCCCACCCCCTATCGGACCCCGTTCCGGTGAGCAGTTCTTC
CASSPPPIGPRSGEQFF
>TRBV5-1|-|-|TRBJ2-2
TGCGCCAGCAGCCTCTTCCCCACGGACACCGGGGAGCTGTTTTTT
CASSLFPTDTGELFF
>TRBV27|-|-|TRBJ2-7
TGTGCCAGCCGGGCCTGGACGGAAACATACGAGCAGTACTTC
CASRAWTETYEQYF
>TRBV27|TRBD1|-|TRBJ2-6
TGTGCCAGCAGTTTATACAGGGGGCAGGGGGCCAACGTCCTGACTTTC
CASSLYRGQGANVLTF
>TRBV7-2|-|-|TRBJ2-1
TGTGCCAGCAGCTTAATAGAGGGCAATGAGCAGTTCTTC
CASSLIEGNEQFF
>TRBV7-3|-|-|TRBJ1-6
TGTGCCAGCAGCTTAGCAAATAATTCACCCCTCCACTTT
CASSLANNSPLHF
>TRBV10-3|TRBD1|-|TRBJ2-7
TGTGCCTCAGTGCCCGGGACAGGGATAGCCTACGAGCAGTACTTC
CASVPGTGIAYEQYF
>TRBV11-2|-|-|TRBJ1-4
TGTGCCAGCAGCTTGCTCGACAGATGGGGAGAAAAACTGTTTTTT
CASSLLDRWGEKLFF
>TRBV29-1|TRBD1|once|TRBJ1-2
TGCAGCGTTGAGTCAGGGGGTTCGTATGGCTACACCTTC
CSVESGGSYGYTF
>TRBV9|-|-|TRBJ2-1
TGTGCCAGCAGCCCCCGCGAGCAGTTCTTC
CASSPREQFF
>TRBV21-1|-|few|TRBJ2-5
TGTGCCAGCAGCAAAGGTCGTTCCCTCCCGCAGAAGACCCAGTACTTC
CASSKGRSLPQKTQYF
>TRBV30|TRBD1|-|TRBJ1-2
TGTGCCTGGAGTGTATATCGGACAGGAGGCTACACCTTC
CAWSVYRTGGYTF
>TRBV25-1|-|-|TRBJ2-3
TGTGCCAGCAGTCCTAAAGGGGGCACAGATACGCAGTATTTT
CASSPKGGTDTQYF
>TRBV19|-|-|TRBJ1-2
TGTGCCAGTAGTATACCCCAGGGTACGGGGTACACCTTC
CASSIPQGTGYTF
>TRBV6-1|-|-|TRBJ2-7
TGTGCCAGCAGTGATTTCGGTTACGAGCAGTACTTC
CASSDFGYEQYF
>TRBV27|-|-|TRBJ2-1
TGTGCCAGCAGCCGTACCGAAGGACAGCCAGTTAATGAGCAGTTCTTC
CASSRTEGQPVNEQFF
>TRBV13|TRBD2|-|TRBJ2-2
TGTGCCAGCAGTCGGACTAGCGGGGTCACCGGGGAGCTGTTTTTT
CASSRTSGVTGELFF
>TRBV7-2|-|-|TRBJ1-1
TGTGCCAGCAGCCCGGGGCGGCCGGGCGTTTTT
CASSPGRPGVF
>TRBV7-6|TRBD1|-|TRBJ1-5
TGTGCCAGCAGCCAGACAGGGGGCGGCAATCAGCCCCAGCATTTT
CASSQTGGGNQPQHF
>TRBV18|-|-|TRBJ2-2
TGTGCCAGCTCACCAACAACAGGGAACACCGGGGAGCTGTTTTTT
CASSPTTGNTGELFF
>TRBV5-1|TRBD1|-|TRBJ1-1
TGCGCCAGCAGCACAGAAACAGGGGCTTGGACTGAAGCTTTCTTT
CASSTETGAWTEAFF
>TRBV5-5|-|-|TRBJ2-1
TGTGCCAGCAGCTTGTTTGCCACCCCCTACAATGAGCAGTTCTTC
CASSLFATPYNEQFF
>TRBV4-2|-|-|TRBJ2-3
TGTGCCAGCAGCCAAGTACAGACTAGCACAGATACGCAGTATTTT
CASSQVQTSTDTQYF
>TRBV28|TRBD1|-|TRBJ1-1
TGTGCCAGCAGTATCCTCGGACAGGGGGCGTATGGTGAAGCTTTCTTT
CASSILGQGAYGEAFF
>TRBV5-4|-|-|TRBJ1-2
TGTGCCAGCAGCGATACTCGACAGCCCGTGGGCTACACCTTC
CASSDTRQPVGYTF
>TRBV7-9|TRBD2|-|TRBJ2-2
TGTGCCAGCAATAGGGCGGGAGGGCCCCACACCGGGGAGCTGTTTTTT
CASNRAGGPHTGELFF
>TRBV4-2|-|-|TRBJ2-5
TGTGCCAGCAGCCTGGGTAGACAAGAGACCCAGTACTTC
CASSLGRQETQYF
>TRBV28|TRBD1|-|TRBJ1-5
TGTGCCAGCAGTAGGACAGGTCTCGGGCTTTATAGCAATCAGCCCCAGCATTTT
CASSRTGLGLYSNQPQHF
>TRBV28|-|-|TRBJ1-4
TGTGCCAGCAGACCCCTGGGGTCCCCTGGTGAAAAACTGTTTTTT
CASRPLGSPGEKLFF
>TRBV14|-|once|TRBJ1-2
TGTGCCAGCAGCCAAGGGAAGGCAGGGGCCTATGGCTACACCTTC
CASSQGKAGAYGYTF